The 26 T cell receptor beta chains below come from one sample, sequenced in a study of blood T cell repertoires in COVID-19. The table came from immunoSEQ multiplex PCR; TCRdb's copy has only in-frame clones and leaves some out. The table includes 150,000 or so clones, about 80% detected once. Sequenced material: peripheral blood. The receptors derive from a woman aged 55-69 years with acute or convalescent COVID-19.

The rearrangement uses TRBV6-6 and TRBJ1-5; perhaps TRBD1 as D (6 bases). CDR1 MNHNY and CDR2 SVGAGI come from the germline V gene (reference sequence). The CDR3 length is 14 residues. V was trimmed by 5 bases and J by 3 bases, leaving 11 bases between them. CDR3 coding DNA: TGTGCCAGCAGTCGAACAGGGTACAATCAGCCCCAGCATTTT. Its protein product is CASSRTGYNQPQHF.

V gene TRBV6-1 combines with J gene TRBJ1-1, with D perhaps matching TRBD1 (6 bases). CDR1 is MNHNS and CDR2 is SASEGT in the germline V gene. V was pared by 4 bases and J by 0 bases, with 18 bases between. The CDR3 is 17 amino acids. CDR3 sequence reads: CASSAPQGSAMNTEAFF. CDR3 coding DNA: TGTGCCAGCAGTGCCCCTCAGGGGTCTGCAATGAACACTGAAGCTTTCTTT.

The rearrangement joins TRBV9 to TRBJ1-3, with 7 bases fitting TRBD1. V shed 0 bases and J 2 bases; nucleotides not matched to a gene: 8. This CDR3 is built from 17 residues. Germline V gives CDR1 SGDLS, CDR2 YYNGEE. The CDR3 DNA reads TGTGCCAGCAGCGTAGCTACATTAGACAGGGCTGGAAACACCATATATTTT. It encodes CASSVATLDRAGNTIYF.

This clone appeared a single time. The V call is TRBV7-8, the J call TRBJ1-4; a weak D match, TRBD1 (6 bases). The CDR3 has 16 residues. Germline CDR1 reads SGHVS; CDR2 reads FQNEAQ. Trimming removed 5 bases from V and 7 bases from J, with 20 bases in between. The CDR3 sequence: CASSPHGGGAGEKLFF. CDR3 bases: TGTGCCAGCAGCCCTCACGGCGGGGGGGCGGGTGAAAAACTGTTTTTT.

This clone was found a few times. The chain combines TRBV7-8 with TRBJ2-1, with D hard to call. The CDR3 is made up of 14 amino acids. Deletions cut 0 bases from V and 3 bases from J, with 6 bases between. Germline values: CDR1 SGHVS, CDR2 FQNEAQ. CDR3 region: CASSLAGVYNEQFF. The CDR3 DNA reads as TGTGCCAGCAGCTTAGCAGGAGTCTACAATGAGCAGTTCTTC.

The J gene is TRBJ2-3, the V gene TRBV27; 10 bases line up with TRBD1. From germline, CDR1 is MNHEY and CDR2 SMNVEV (reference sequence). The CDR3 consists of 14 residues. V gave up 6 bases and J gave up 6 bases; unmatched junction bases: 6. CDR3 loop: CASRKTGGYDTQYF. The CDR3 coding sequence is TGTGCCAGCAGGAAGACAGGGGGCTATGATACGCAGTATTTT.

As DNA, the CDR3 is TGCGCCAGCAGCGAATCAGGGACTGGCAATCAGCCCCAGCATTTT. Protein product: CASSESGTGNQPQHF. The chain joins TRBV5-1 to TRBJ1-5; D might be TRBD1 (5 bases). The CDR3 consists of 15 residues. Germline CDR1 and CDR2: SGHRS and YFSETQ. Trimming cost V 4 bases and J 2 bases, with 13 bases left between them.

The chain joins TRBV12-5 to TRBJ1-1; TRBD1 is a possible D gene (5 bases). Germline V gene sequence: CDR1 LGHNT, CDR2 FRNRAP. The CDR3 is 19 amino acids. The ends were cut back, 0 bases at V and 0 bases at J, with 20 bases in the middle. CDR3 in DNA: TGTGCTAGTGGTTTGGTACTCGGCAGGGAAGGGGTTCTGAACACTGAAGCTTTCTTT. Translated: CASGLVLGREGVLNTEAFF.

The chain recombines TRBV3-1 (or the pseudogene TRBV3-2) with TRBJ1-2; D is unclear. The CDR3 is 13 amino acids. CDR1 is LGHDT and CDR2 is YNNKEL in the germline V gene (reference sequence). Trimming stripped 4 bases from V and 2 bases from J, with 8 bases between. The CDR3 loop reads CASSPTRNYGYTF. The CDR3 DNA reads as TGTGCCAGCAGCCCCACCCGGAACTATGGCTACACCTTC.

The rearrangement joins TRBV24-1 to TRBJ2-2, with 8 bases matching TRBD1. V shed 5 bases, J shed 4 bases, and the junction held 11 bases outside the gene matches. CDR1 and CDR2 from the germline V gene are KGHDR and SFDVKD. This CDR3 comprises 17 residues. Written as DNA, the CDR3 is TGTGCCACCAGTGGTGGCAGGGGGCTCCGGGGCACCGGGGAGCTGTTTTTT. It specifies CATSGGRGLRGTGELFF.

The chain combines TRBV28 with TRBJ2-2, with D perhaps TRBD2 (5 bases). The length of the CDR3 is 15 residues. The germline V gene encodes CDR1 MDHEN and CDR2 SYDVKM. V was cut by 3 bases and J by 1 base, with 9 bases left in between. CDR3 DNA: TGTGCCAGCAGTTTGTCAGCGGTGAACACCGGGGAGCTGTTTTTT. Translating gives CASSLSAVNTGELFF.

The chain is built from TRBV29-1 and TRBJ2-2, with TRBD1 matching over 7 bases. The V and J ends lost 3 bases and 1 base, in that order; junction bases with no gene match: 2. Germline CDR1 and CDR2: SQVTM and ANQGSEA. The CDR3 runs 14 residues. CDR3 protein: CSVDQGVNTGELFF. DNA for the CDR3: TGCAGCGTTGATCAGGGGGTGAACACCGGGGAGCTGTTTTTT.

This clone was seen a handful of times. Within the sample, other DNA sequences also encode this same CDR3. This rearrangement joins TRBV7-3 to TRBJ1-6; tentative D call: TRBD1 (6 bases). CDR3 length equals 13 residues. The ends were cut back, 4 bases at V and 7 bases at J, with 8 bases in the middle. The germline CDR1 and CDR2 sequences are SGHTA and FQGTGA. CDR3 sequence reads: CASSSDRNSPLHF. The CDR3 region has the DNA TGTGCCAGCAGCTCCGACAGGAATTCACCCCTCCACTTT. Looking up the rest from reference TRBV7-3 and TRBJ1-6 gives the full variable domain: GAGVSQTPSNKVTEKGKYVELRCDPISGHTALYWYRQSLGQGPEFLIYFQGTGAADDSGLPNDRFFAVRPEGSVSTLKIQRTERGDSAVYLCASSSDRNSPLHFGNGTRLTVT.

CDR3 region: CASAPGGRGSTEAFF. CDR3 in DNA: TGTGCCAGCGCACCGGGGGGCAGGGGTAGTACTGAAGCTTTCTTT. The chain uses TRBV11-3 and TRBJ1-1, with TRBD1 as a possible D gene (6 bases). This CDR3 is built from 15 residues. Germline CDR1 reads SGHNT; CDR2 reads YENEEA. The germline V and J ends were trimmed by 8 bases and 5 bases, with 21 bases remaining between them.

The J gene is TRBJ1-1, the V gene TRBV7-3; 9 nucleotides line up with TRBD1. The trim removed 4 bases at V and 5 bases at J, leaving 5 bases unmatched. The CDR3 sequence is 14 residues long. CDR1 and CDR2 from the germline V gene are SGHTA and FQGTGA. The CDR3 region has the DNA TGTGCCAGCAGCTCACAGGGGGCAGGGACTGAAGCTTTCTTT. Translation: CASSSQGAGTEAFF.

The chain combines TRBV7-2 with TRBJ2-1; 9 bases are shared with TRBD2. The germline V gene encodes CDR1 SGHTA and CDR2 FQGNSA. V was pared by 1 base and J by 2 bases, with 6 bases of the junction left unmatched. This CDR3 has 17 amino acids. The CDR3 protein is CASSLVPLAGTYNEQFF. CDR3 nucleotide sequence: TGTGCCAGCAGCTTAGTGCCGCTAGCGGGGACCTACAATGAGCAGTTCTTC.

The chain uses TRBV11-1 and TRBJ2-7; tentative D call: TRBD1 (5 bases). CDR1 and CDR2 from the germline V gene are SGHAT and FQDESV (reference sequence). V was trimmed by 4 bases and J by 6 bases, leaving 19 bases between them. This CDR3 has 15 residues. The CDR3: CASSSSASRGFEQYF. In DNA, the CDR3 is TGTGCCAGCAGCTCGTCTGCGAGTAGGGGTTTCGAGCAGTACTTC.

V usage is TRBV12-3 or TRBV12-4 and J usage is TRBJ2-7, with D perhaps matching TRBD1 (6 bases). Trimming pared 6 bases from V and 3 bases from J, leaving 9 bases between. The CDR3 runs to 12 residues. The DNA for the CDR3 is TGTGCCAGCAGCCTACAGGGCTACGAGCAGTACTTC. The encoded protein is CASSLQGYEQYF.

V gene TRBV30 combines with J gene TRBJ2-2; 7 nucleotides match TRBD2. The CDR3 runs 15 residues. Trimming removed 5 bases from V and 3 bases from J; junction bases left unmatched: 9. The germline CDR1 and CDR2 sequences are GTSNPN and SVGIG (reference sequence). The CDR3 here is CAWGGGSSYTGELFF. Here the CDR3 DNA reads TGTGCCTGGGGGGGAGGGAGCTCATACACCGGGGAGCTGTTTTTT.

The gene calls are TRBV5-4 and TRBJ2-5, with 8 bases aligning to TRBD2. The V gene's germline CDR1 is SGHNT and CDR2 YYREEE (reference sequence). Trimming took 2 bases from V and 5 from J; bases not matched to a gene: 5. The CDR3 extends over 14 amino acids. Here the CDR3 reads CASSLAGVGETQYF. CDR3 nucleotides: TGTGCCAGCAGCTTAGCGGGAGTCGGGGAGACCCAGTACTTC. Full variable domain (rest looked up from reference TRBV5-4 and TRBJ2-5): ETGVTQSPTHLIKTRGQQVTLRCSSQSGHNTVSWYQQALGQGPQFIFQYYREEENGRGNFPPRFSGLQFPNYSSELNVNALELDDSALYLCASSLAGVGETQYFGPGTRLLVL.

The chain recombines TRBV12-3 or TRBV12-4 with TRBJ1-2; the match to TRBD1 covers 8 bases. Losses at the gene ends were 5 bases for V and 5 bases for J; bases not matched to a gene: 4. This CDR3 comprises 13 residues. The CDR3 is CASSLGQDYGYTF. The CDR3 DNA sequence: TGTGCCAGCAGTCTGGGACAGGATTATGGCTACACCTTC.

The chain has TRBV30 and TRBJ2-4; 8 positions match TRBD2. Germline CDR1 GTSNPN, CDR2 SVGIG (reference sequence). The V and J ends lost 8 bases and 6 bases, in that order; junction bases with no gene match: 6. This CDR3 region has 12 residues. CDR3 protein: CASTSGPNIQYF. CDR3 DNA sequence: TGTGCCAGCACTAGCGGTCCAAACATTCAGTACTTC. Complete variable domain (other parts from reference TRBV30 and TRBJ2-4): SQTIHQWPATLVQPVGSPLSLECTVEGTSNPNLYWYRQAAGRGLQLLFYSVGIGQISSEVPQNLSASRPQDRQFILSSKKLLLSDSGFYLCASTSGPNIQYFGAGTRLSVL.

The chain uses TRBV24-1 and TRBJ1-4, with a tentative D call TRBD1 (6 bases). The CDR3 runs 14 residues. Deletions cut 1 base from V and 10 bases from J, with 12 bases between. The V gene's germline CDR1 is KGHDR and CDR2 SFDVKD. The DNA of the CDR3 is TGTGCCACCAGTGATTTAGAACAGGGTGGAAAACTGTTTTTT. Translated: CATSDLEQGGKLFF.

This clone was counted a single time. The chain joins TRBV28 to TRBJ1-4; the D gene is possibly TRBD1 (5 bases). The length of the CDR3 is 14 residues. CDR1 and CDR2 (germline): MDHEN, SYDVKM. The ends were cut back, 5 bases at V and 4 bases at J, with 11 bases in the middle. In DNA, the CDR3 is TGTGCCAGCAGTCCCAGGGCCTATAATGAAAAACTGTTTTTT. Protein product: CASSPRAYNEKLFF.

The J gene is TRBJ2-3, the V gene TRBV28; 8 bases map to TRBD1. This CDR3 spans 15 amino acids. The V segment lost 3 bases and the J segment 2 bases; nucleotides outside the gene matches: 4. Germline CDR1 and CDR2: MDHEN and SYDVKM. The CDR3 reads CASSLRTGPTDTQYF. In DNA form, the CDR3 reads TGTGCCAGCAGTTTGAGGACAGGGCCCACAGATACGCAGTATTTT.

This rearrangement joins TRBV7-8 to TRBJ1-2, with 8 bases identical to TRBD1. V dropped 2 bases and J dropped 8; count of bases not matched to a gene: 7. Germline V gene data show CDR1 as SGHVS and CDR2 as FQNEAQ. This CDR3 contains 14 residues. CDR3 loop: CASSLQMAGGGYTF. The CDR3 DNA reads as TGTGCCAGCAGCTTACAAATGGCAGGGGGCGGCTACACCTTC.